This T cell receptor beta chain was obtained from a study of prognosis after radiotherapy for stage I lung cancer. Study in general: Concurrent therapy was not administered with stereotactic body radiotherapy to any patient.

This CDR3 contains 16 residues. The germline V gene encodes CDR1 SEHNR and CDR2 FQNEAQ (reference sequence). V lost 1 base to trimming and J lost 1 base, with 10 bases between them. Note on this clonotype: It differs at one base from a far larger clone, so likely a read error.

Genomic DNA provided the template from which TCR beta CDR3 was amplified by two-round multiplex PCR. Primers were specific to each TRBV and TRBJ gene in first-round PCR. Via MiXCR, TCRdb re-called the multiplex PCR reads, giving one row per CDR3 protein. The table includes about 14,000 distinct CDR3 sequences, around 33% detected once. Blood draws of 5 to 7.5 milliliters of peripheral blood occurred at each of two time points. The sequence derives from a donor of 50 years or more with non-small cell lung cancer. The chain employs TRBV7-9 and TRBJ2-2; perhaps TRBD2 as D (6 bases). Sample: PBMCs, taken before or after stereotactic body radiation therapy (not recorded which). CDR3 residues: CASSLDGSGNTGELFF. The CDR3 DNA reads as TGTGCCAGCAGCTTAGACGGGAGCGGGAACACCGGGGAGCTGTTTTTT.